The source of this T cell receptor beta chain is a study of multiple sclerosis patients with progressive multifocal leukoencephalopathy. This was a survey-level run. Every PCR reaction included synthetic inline CDR3 controls for all V-J pairings. Method: immunoSEQ multiplex PCR; TCRdb's copy keeps in-frame clones and lacks some. The table shows 25,000 to 35,000 clones, with over 75% occurring only once. This clone was seen a few times. Its antigen remains unknown. Time point in this sample: before natalizumab initiation. The T0 samples predate the first natalizumab infusion. The CDR3 has 15 amino acids. The V end lost 7 bases, the J end lost 0 bases, and 13 bases lay between the germline ends. In germline, CDR1 is SEHNR, CDR2 FQNEAQ (reference sequence). Study outcomes and limitations: Clones expanded at PML were already present before and during natalizumab.

The TCR was taken from a human donor with multiple sclerosis. The specimen was PBMCs. The chain uses TRBV7-9 and TRBJ1-3, with no clear D. The CDR3 DNA follows: TGTGCCAGCACCTACGTAACTGGCTCTGGAAACACCATATATTTT. It yields the protein CASTYVTGSGNTIYF.